The 21 T cell receptor beta chains presented below share a single source sample, sequenced in a study of PD-L1 blockade in urothelial cancer. Measured with immunoSEQ multiplex PCR; TCRdb has only the in-frame clones, and not every one. Altogether roughly 100,000 clones are present, 83% being singletons, with the ten largest covering approximately 8.4%. Time point here: peripheral blood 6 weeks after treatment start. Specimen: PBMCs, collected around atezolizumab (anti-PD-L1) treatment. The receptors stem from a man in his 70s with urothelial cancer.

The V call is TRBV7-9, the J call TRBJ1-2; 8 bases line up with TRBD1. With V trimmed by 4 bases and J by 4 bases, 2 bases remained unmatched. The CDR3 is 13 amino acids. The germline CDR1 and CDR2 sequences are SEHNR and FQNEAQ (reference sequence). The CDR3 spells CASSSTGAYGYTF. In DNA, the CDR3 is TGTGCCAGCAGCTCGACAGGGGCCTATGGCTACACCTTC.

The chain carries TRBV6-5 and TRBJ2-7; 10 bases align to TRBD1. This CDR3 comprises 14 residues. Germline-derived CDR1 and CDR2 are MNHEY and SVGAGI. The junction had 4 bases not matched to a gene; V was cut back by 4 bases and J by 4 bases. The CDR3 sequence: CASSSDRGDYEQYF. The DNA for the CDR3 is TGTGCCAGCAGTTCGGACAGGGGGGATTACGAGCAGTACTTC.

The genes are TRBV7-3 and TRBJ2-3, with D possibly matching TRBD2 (5 bases). Deletions cut 2 bases from V and 0 bases from J, with 9 bases between. Germline CDR1 reads SGHTA; CDR2 reads FQGTGA. The CDR3 sequence is 15 residues long. CDR3 in amino acids: CASSLDGGSTDTQYF. In DNA, the CDR3 is TGTGCCAGCAGCTTAGACGGAGGAAGCACAGATACGCAGTATTTT.

This clone has a single count. The chain uses TRBV7-2 and TRBJ2-4; D possibly corresponds to TRBD1 (6 bases). The germline V and J ends were trimmed by 6 bases and 2 bases, with 11 bases remaining between them. The CDR3 loop spans 14 amino acids. Per germline, CDR1 SGHTA and CDR2 FQGNSA. CDR3 DNA sequence: TGTGCCAGCAGTCTAACAGGGCCCAAAAACATTCAGTACTTC. Translation: CASSLTGPKNIQYF.

J is TRBJ2-3 and V is TRBV4-3; TRBD1 matches 8 bases. J was trimmed by 4 bases and V by 4 bases; bases with no gene match: 7. The CDR3 totals 15 residues. Germline CDR1 and CDR2: LGHNA and YSLEER. Written as DNA, the CDR3 is TGCGCCAGCAGCCCCGACAGGGGTGCATCAGATACGCAGTATTTT. Residues: CASSPDRGASDTQYF.

The rearrangement uses TRBV5-4 and TRBJ1-2, with 9 nucleotides matching TRBD1. Per germline, CDR1 SGHNT and CDR2 YYREEE (reference sequence). This CDR3 has 14 amino acids. Unmatched junction bases numbered 11, after V lost 6 bases and J lost 8 bases. The CDR3 reads CASTQQGARYGYTF. The CDR3 coding sequence is TGTGCCAGCACCCAACAGGGGGCTCGGTACGGCTACACCTTC.

The chain is built from TRBV9 and TRBJ2-1; the match to TRBD2 covers 11 bases. V shed 0 bases and J 3 bases; nucleotides not matched to a gene: 2. CDR3 length: 16 residues. CDR1 and CDR2 from the germline V gene are SGDLS and YYNGEE. Here the CDR3 reads CASSVAGTSGYNEQFF. The CDR3 nucleotides read TGTGCCAGCAGCGTAGCGGGGACTAGCGGCTACAATGAGCAGTTCTTC.

The chain has TRBV5-1 and TRBJ2-2, with 7 bases identical to TRBD1. This CDR3 region has 15 residues. After removal of 5 bases from V and 2 bases from J, the junction contained 6 bases not matched to a gene. In germline, CDR1 is SGHRS, CDR2 YFSETQ. In nucleotides, the CDR3 is TGCGCCAGCAGGGCCGGGACAGAAAACACCGGGGAGCTGTTTTTT. Amino acids: CASRAGTENTGELFF.

The chain joins TRBV7-3 to TRBJ2-7; no clear D gene. The CDR3 totals 13 residues. The ends were cut back, 5 bases at V and 0 bases at J, with 8 bases in the middle. Germline CDR1 and CDR2: SGHTA and FQGTGA. CDR3 DNA sequence: TGTGCCAGCAGCCTCCTTGTCTCCTACGAGCAGTACTTC. Encoded protein: CASSLLVSYEQYF.

The V gene is TRBV2, the J gene TRBJ2-3; D is undetermined. Germline assignment: CDR1 SNHLY and CDR2 FYNNEI. V was clipped by 7 bases and J by 0 bases, with 11 bases between them. CDR3 length: 14 amino acids. The CDR3 region has the DNA TGTGCCAGCAATTGGGCAGCCAGCACAGATACGCAGTATTTT. As protein: CASNWAASTDTQYF.

This chain uses TRBV6-5 with TRBJ1-2; TRBD1 matches 7 bases. CDR1 and CDR2 (germline): MNHEY, SVGAGI. The CDR3 sequence is 14 residues long. After removal of 0 bases from V and 8 bases from J, the junction contained 6 bases not matched to a gene. DNA of the CDR3: TGTGCCAGCAGTTACTCGGACAGGTCGGGGGGCTACACCTTC. Amino acids: CASSYSDRSGGYTF.

This clone was counted once. DNA for the CDR3: TGTGCCAGCAGTCCTTGGACTGGAGCGAACAATGAGCAGTTCTTC. Translating gives CASSPWTGANNEQFF. The J gene is TRBJ2-1, the V gene TRBV6-1, with TRBD2 as a possible D gene (5 bases). V was clipped by 5 bases and J by 5 bases, with 16 bases between them. Looked up from germline, CDR1 is MNHNS and CDR2 is SASEGT. This CDR3 has 15 amino acids.

This clone turned up a few times. The J gene is TRBJ2-7, the V gene TRBV6-6; 9 bases match TRBD1. V lost 2 bases and J lost 5; bases outside the gene matches: 7. CDR1 and CDR2 (germline): MNHNY, SVGAGI (reference sequence). The CDR3 covers 15 residues. The CDR3 DNA reads as TGTGCCAGCAGTTACCCAGACAGGGGGGGCGACGAGCAGTACTTC. Amino acids: CASSYPDRGGDEQYF.

J is TRBJ2-5 and V is TRBV30; 8 nucleotides align to TRBD1. Germline lookup yields CDR1 GTSNPN and CDR2 SVGIG (reference sequence). The CDR3 length is 16 residues. Trimming took 3 bases from V and 5 from J; bases not matched to a gene: 14. CDR3 nucleotide sequence: TGTGCCTGGAGCCCGACCGGACAGGGATTCAGCGAGACCCAGTACTTC. Translation gives CAWSPTGQGFSETQYF.

The V and J genes are TRBV7-6 and TRBJ2-1, with TRBD2 matching over 9 bases. CDR3 length equals 15 residues. J lost 3 bases, V lost 5 bases, and 5 bases had no gene match. Per the germline V gene, CDR1 is SGHVS and CDR2 is FNYEAQ. CDR3 residues: CASSPTSGYYNEQFF. The CDR3 DNA sequence: TGTGCCAGCAGCCCGACTAGCGGCTACTACAATGAGCAGTTCTTC.

The J gene is TRBJ1-2, the V gene TRBV5-1, with TRBD1 matching 9 bases. This CDR3 spans 18 amino acids. The germline gives CDR1 SGHRS, CDR2 YFSETQ. The V gene end was trimmed by 4 bases and the J gene end by 0 bases; junction bases not matched to a gene: 13. The CDR3 loop is CASSPPSSGTGSNYGYTF. CDR3 nucleotide sequence: TGCGCCAGCAGCCCCCCGAGCTCCGGGACAGGGTCTAACTATGGCTACACCTTC.

This sequence joins TRBV5-6 and TRBJ2-1; 11 bases line up with TRBD2. This CDR3 region has 15 residues. Germline V gene data show CDR1 as SGHDT and CDR2 as YYEEEE. V dropped 4 bases and J dropped 11; count of bases not matched to a gene: 11. The CDR3 region has the DNA TGTGCCAGCAGCCTGTCGCGGCTAGCGGGAGGCCAGCAGTTCTTC. This sequence encodes CASSLSRLAGGQQFF. The complete variable domain, with remaining parts taken from reference TRBV5-6 and TRBJ2-1, reads DAGVTQSPTHLIKTRGQQVTLRCSPKSGHDTVSWYQQALGQGPQFIFQYYEEEERQRGNFPDRFSGHQFPNYSSELNVNALLLGDSALYLCASSLSRLAGGQQFFGPGTRLTVL.

The V gene is TRBV6-5, the J gene TRBJ1-2; a possible D gene is TRBD1 (6 bases). Germline loops: CDR1 MNHEY, CDR2 SVGAGI. The V gene lost 5 bases and the J gene lost 4 bases, with 11 bases spanning the gap. The CDR3 runs 13 residues. This CDR3 is CASSAIRGYGYTF. As DNA, the CDR3 is TGTGCCAGCAGTGCCATCAGGGGCTATGGCTACACCTTC.

Many counts were recorded for this clone. In DNA form, the CDR3 reads TGTGCCACTTCACTAGCCTATGAGCAGTTCTTC. This translates into CATSLAYEQFF. The rearrangement uses TRBV2 and TRBJ2-1, with D perhaps matching TRBD2 (6 bases). The V gene's germline CDR1 is SNHLY and CDR2 FYNNEI. V lost 10 bases, J lost 8 bases, and 12 bases lay in between. This CDR3 is built from 11 residues.

This clone has a handful of counts. The chain uses TRBV28 and TRBJ1-5; 10 bases match TRBD1. Germline trimming cut 6 bases from V and 3 bases from J; bases unmatched to any gene: 11. The CDR3 spans 17 residues. The germline CDR1 and CDR2 sequences are MDHEN and SYDVKM. The CDR3 DNA sequence: TGTGCCAGCAGATCGGGACAGGGGAATCCTGACAATCAGCCCCAGCATTTT. Its translation: CASRSGQGNPDNQPQHF. Complete variable domain (other parts from reference TRBV28 and TRBJ1-5): DVKVTQSSRYLVKRTGEKVFLECVQDMDHENMFWYRQDPGLGLRLIYFSYDVKMKEKGDIPEGYSVSREKKERFSLILESASTNQTSMYLCASRSGQGNPDNQPQHFGDGTRLSIL.

The chain has TRBV7-9 and TRBJ2-7; 8 bases match TRBD2. CDR3 length: 14 residues. J was trimmed by 2 bases and V by 1 base; bases with no gene match: 1. CDR1 is SEHNR and CDR2 is FQNEAQ in the germline V gene (reference sequence). The CDR3 is CASSLGGGTYEQYF. In DNA, the CDR3 is TGTGCCAGCAGCTTAGGCGGGGGGACCTACGAGCAGTACTTC.